This T cell receptor (beta chain) is from a study of identical twins. This clonotype was found a few times. Its antigen is not identified. The CDR3 consists of 15 residues. Deletions cut 6 bases from V and 0 bases from J, with 14 bases between. The germline gives CDR1 MDHEN, CDR2 SYDVKM. TCRdb reprocessed the 5' RACE reads with MiXCR, giving one entry per CDR3 protein. The sample records approximately 700,000 distinct CDR3 sequences, roughly 6% being singletons. Overall study findings and caveats: Shared out-of-frame alpha sequences (those common to twins) showed excess low generation probability. The study found that models underestimated out-of-frame TCR alpha sharing in monozygotic twins.

The sample comprised naive T cells sorted from blood. The chain recombines TRBV28 with TRBJ2-5; the D call may be TRBD1 or TRBD2 (6 bases each). The receptor's source is a man aged 18 to 30 in good health. The CDR3 sequence is CASSSWGANQETQYF. Here the CDR3 DNA reads TGTGCCAGCAGCTCCTGGGGGGCAAACCAAGAGACCCAGTACTTC.